The 9 T cell receptor beta chains listed next were all sequenced from one sample in a study of control samples from healthy donors and cancer patients. The repertoire was sequenced with immunoSEQ multiplex PCR; TCRdb's copy has only in-frame clones and lacks some. The sample shows about 120,000 clones, about 87% of them seen only once. The sequenced sample consisted of blood. Every receptor here comes from a man aged 25 to 40 in good health.

J is TRBJ2-7 and V is TRBV11-3; D is perhaps TRBD1 (5 bases). In germline, CDR1 is SGHNT, CDR2 YENEEA. The CDR3 is 16 residues long. V was trimmed by 2 bases and J by 0 bases, leaving 14 bases between them. CDR3: CASSLFSTASSYEQYF. The CDR3 bases are TGTGCCAGCAGCTTATTTTCGACAGCCAGCTCCTACGAGCAGTACTTC.

This chain joins TRBV2 and TRBJ2-5; 9 bases align to TRBD2. The CDR3 spans 17 residues. Germline CDR1 is SNHLY and CDR2 is FYNNEI. V lost 7 bases and J lost 1; bases outside the gene matches: 13. The DNA for the CDR3 is TGTGCCAGCATGGGGCCGGGGCTAGCGGGGACCCAAGAGACCCAGTACTTC. It specifies CASMGPGLAGTQETQYF. Looking up the rest from reference TRBV2 and TRBJ2-5 gives the full variable domain: EPEVTQTPSHQVTQMGQEVILRCVPISNHLYFYWYRQILGQKVEFLVSFYNNEISEKSEIFDDQFSVERPDGSNFTLKIRSTKLEDSAMYFCASMGPGLAGTQETQYFGPGTRLLVL.

J is TRBJ2-1 and V is TRBV6-5, with 10 bases identical to TRBD2. The CDR3 loop spans 14 amino acids. Germline V gene lookup returns CDR1 MNHEY and CDR2 SVGAGI. With 4 bases clipped from V and 3 bases from J, the junction kept 0 bases outside the gene matches. Here the CDR3 reads CASSSSGSYNEQFF. In DNA form, the CDR3 reads TGTGCCAGCAGTTCTAGCGGGAGCTACAATGAGCAGTTCTTC.

The chain employs TRBV30 and TRBJ2-2; D uncertain. The CDR3 runs to 11 residues. V was pared by 6 bases and J by 6 bases, with 8 bases between. Germline-derived CDR1 and CDR2 are GTSNPN and SVGIG (reference sequence). The CDR3 here is CACSLAGELFF. CDR3 DNA sequence: TGTGCCTGTTCATTGGCCGGGGAGCTGTTTTTT.

This chain links TRBV9 with TRBJ2-7; D possibly uses TRBD1 or TRBD2 (5 bases each). Germline lookup yields CDR1 SGDLS and CDR2 YYNGEE. V was trimmed by 3 bases and J by 6 bases, leaving 19 bases between them. The CDR3 runs to 15 residues. This CDR3 is CASSGGGGRQSEQYF. The CDR3 coding sequence is TGTGCCAGCAGCGGAGGTGGGGGTAGGCAGAGCGAGCAGTACTTC.

The chain recombines TRBV9 with TRBJ2-7; D is perhaps TRBD1 (7 bases). The CDR3 contains 14 residues. Germline values: CDR1 SGDLS, CDR2 YYNGEE. V was clipped by 0 bases and J by 6 bases, with 13 bases between them. The CDR3 here is CASSVDGGGTEQYF. Written as DNA, the CDR3 is TGTGCCAGCAGCGTAGACGGAGGGGGCACCGAGCAGTACTTC. The entire variable domain, with the rest obtained from reference TRBV9 and TRBJ2-7, is as follows: DSGVTQTPKHLITATGQRVTLRCSPRSGDLSVYWYQQSLDQGLQFLIQYYNGEERAKGNILERFSAQQFPDLHSELNLSSLELGDSALYFCASSVDGGGTEQYFGPGTRLTVT.

This clone has only one observation. V is TRBV6-2 or TRBV6-3 and J is TRBJ2-3; D not certain. V dropped 4 bases and J dropped 0 bases, with 11 bases sitting between them. The CDR3 runs to 15 residues. CDR1 is MNHEY and CDR2 is SVGEGT in the germline V gene. The CDR3 coding sequence is TGTGCCAGCAGTTTTTCGACGGATAGCACAGATACGCAGTATTTT. Encoded protein: CASSFSTDSTDTQYF.

V usage is TRBV12-3 or TRBV12-4 and J usage is TRBJ1-1, with D perhaps matching TRBD1 (5 bases). Trimming stripped 5 bases from V and 1 base from J, with 5 bases between. The CDR3 sequence is 12 residues long. This chain's CDR3 is CASSQGNTEAFF. The CDR3 region has the DNA TGTGCCAGCAGTCAGGGGAACACTGAAGCTTTCTTT.

The rearrangement joins TRBV10-3 to TRBJ2-3; either TRBD1 or TRBD2 may fit D (5 bases each). V was clipped by 4 bases and J by 9 bases, with 14 bases between them. Germline assignment: CDR1 ENHRY and CDR2 SYGVKD. CDR3 length equals 13 residues. This CDR3 is CAISGGVWDTQYF. DNA of the CDR3: TGTGCCATCAGTGGAGGCGTTTGGGACACGCAGTATTTT.